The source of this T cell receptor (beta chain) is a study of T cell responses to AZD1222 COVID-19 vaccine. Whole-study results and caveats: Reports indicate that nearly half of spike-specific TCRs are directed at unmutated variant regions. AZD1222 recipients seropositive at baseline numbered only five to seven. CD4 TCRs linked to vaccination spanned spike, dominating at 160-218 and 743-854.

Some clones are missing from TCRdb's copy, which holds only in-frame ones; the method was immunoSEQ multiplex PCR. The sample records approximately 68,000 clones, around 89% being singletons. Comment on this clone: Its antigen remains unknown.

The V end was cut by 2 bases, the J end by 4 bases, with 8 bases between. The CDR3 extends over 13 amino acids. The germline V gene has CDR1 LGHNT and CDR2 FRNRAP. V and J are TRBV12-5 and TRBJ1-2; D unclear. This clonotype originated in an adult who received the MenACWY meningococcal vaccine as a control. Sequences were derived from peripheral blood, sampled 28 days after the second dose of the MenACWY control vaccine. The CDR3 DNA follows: TGTGCTAGTGGTTTGCCGGGGAGCTATGGCTACACCTTC. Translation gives CASGLPGSYGYTF.